What follows are 6 T cell receptor beta chains derived from one specimen sequenced in a study of blood T cell repertoires in COVID-19. The method was immunoSEQ multiplex PCR; TCRdb's version includes in-frame clones alone and lacks a portion of them. Of about 120,000 clones listed, 80% to 90% are singletons. The specimen sequenced was peripheral blood. These TCRs come from a man in his 70s who had recovered from COVID-19.

The chain has TRBV6-4 and TRBJ1-1; TRBD1 agrees at 8 bases. The CDR3 spans 14 residues. Per germline, CDR1 MRHNA and CDR2 SNTAGT. Trimming removed 5 bases from V and 4 bases from J; junction bases left unmatched: 6. The CDR3 loop reads CASSKDREGTEAFF. CDR3 nucleotides: TGTGCCAGCAGTAAGGACAGGGAGGGCACTGAAGCTTTCTTT.

This clone was detected once. This rearrangement joins TRBV29-1 to TRBJ2-5, with TRBD1 identical over 9 bases. Trimming removed 2 bases from V and 3 bases from J; junction bases left unmatched: 4. The CDR3 runs to 14 residues. Germline values: CDR1 SQVTM, CDR2 ANQGSEA. CDR3 sequence (DNA): TGCAGCGTTGAAACCTGGGACAGGGAAGAGACCCAGTACTTC. It is translated as CSVETWDREETQYF.

The chain recombines TRBV7-9 with TRBJ1-2; 10 positions match TRBD1. Germline loops: CDR1 SEHNR, CDR2 FQNEAQ (reference sequence). The CDR3 extends over 19 amino acids. V dropped 7 bases and J dropped 6; count of bases not matched to a gene: 23. This chain's CDR3 is CASTPRMTGGVPPDHGYTF. The CDR3 DNA sequence: TGTGCCAGCACCCCCCGGATGACAGGGGGCGTTCCTCCTGACCATGGCTACACCTTC.

In this sample, this clone turned up a few times. V and J are TRBV3-1 (or the pseudogene TRBV3-2) and TRBJ1-4; no firm D call. Per germline, CDR1 LGHDT and CDR2 YNNKEL (reference sequence). V shed 4 bases and J shed 4 bases, with 10 bases lying between them. The CDR3 runs to 14 residues. The CDR3 DNA reads TGTGCCAGCAGCCGGCGAGGACTTAATGAAAAACTGTTTTTT. It encodes CASSRRGLNEKLFF.

This clone has only a few counts. This chain links TRBV7-9 with TRBJ2-2; TRBD1 matches 8 bases. The CDR3 totals 16 residues. Trimming cost V 4 bases and J 7 bases; bases outside gene matches: 11. Germline V gives CDR1 SEHNR, CDR2 FQNEAQ (reference sequence). The CDR3 protein is CASSSEMQGAYGELFF. CDR3 DNA sequence: TGTGCCAGCAGCTCCGAGATGCAGGGGGCGTACGGGGAGCTGTTTTTT.

The chain employs TRBV28 and TRBJ1-1; tentative D call: TRBD1 (5 bases). The CDR3 is made up of 15 amino acids. Trimming took 3 bases from V and 0 from J, leaving 11 bases between them. Germline-derived CDR1 and CDR2 are MDHEN and SYDVKM. The CDR3 here is CASSLVGAVNTEAFF. The CDR3 nucleotides read TGTGCCAGCAGTTTGGTAGGGGCGGTGAACACTGAAGCTTTCTTT.